This T cell receptor (beta chain) was sequenced during a study of cytomegalovirus exposure and HLA in healthy donors. Overall study results and limits: In all likelihood, a cluster of highly shared sequence variants was a sequencing artifact.

Primers for the PCR totalled 60 Vbeta and 13 Jbeta. Profiling relied on immunoSEQ multiplex PCR, and the TCRdb table lists in-frame clones only, not all of them. The sample records tens of thousands of clones, about 80% being singletons. The V end lost 4 bases, the J end lost 2 bases, and 15 bases lay between the germline ends. The CDR3 consists of 15 residues. Germline-derived CDR1 and CDR2 are SGHTA and FQGNSA. Regarding this clone: What it recognizes is unknown.

The V gene is TRBV7-2, the J gene TRBJ2-7; D is ambiguous. Sequenced: PBMCs. This clonotype was obtained from a male donor in good health and CMV-seronegative. In nucleotides, the CDR3 is TGTGCCAGCAGCTCCTACAGAGTTCAGACCTACGAGCAGTACTTC. Translated: CASSSYRVQTYEQYF.